This T cell receptor (beta chain) was observed in a study of blood T cell repertoires in COVID-19. Study-wide background: T cells, B-cell-depleted T cells, or PBMCs provided the cDNA or gDNA that served as material.

This clone was picked up one time. Looked up from germline, CDR1 is SNHLY and CDR2 is FYNNEI. This CDR3 is 13 amino acids long. V lost 5 bases, J lost 6 bases, and 4 bases stayed unmatched. TCRdb keeps only in-frame clones here, not all; method: immunoSEQ multiplex PCR. The table lists about 370,000 clones, approximately 88% of them singletons. This TCR derives from a woman in her 30s with COVID-19, enrolled during active disease. The sequencing sample was made of peripheral blood. The rearrangement uses TRBV2 and TRBJ1-5; 7 nucleotides agree with TRBD1. Written as DNA, the CDR3 is TGTGCCAGCAGTCGACAGGGACCTCAGCCCCAGCATTTT. Protein sequence: CASSRQGPQPQHF.